This T cell receptor beta chain originates from a study of identical twins. Notes on the study in general: Among out-of-frame alpha sequences shared by twins, low generation probability occurred in excess. Excess twin sharing in beta out-of-frame sequences was weaker.

At least ten counts were recorded for this clonotype. Its specificity is unknown. TCRdb re-derived calls from the 5' RACE reads in MiXCR, one entry per CDR3 protein. The sample lists fewer than 350,000 distinct CDR3 sequences, approximately 8.5% occurring once. The V end lost 1 base, the J end lost 10 bases, and 12 bases lay between the germline ends. The germline V gene encodes CDR1 SGHRS and CDR2 YFSETQ. The CDR3 has 14 amino acids. Healthy Caucasians made up all donors. The sample also formed part of further work on yellow fever vaccine responses in identical twins.

Specimen: memory (CD45RO+) T cells sorted from blood. The chain couples TRBV5-1 to TRBJ1-6, with D unresolved. The origin of this receptor is a woman aged 18-30 years in good health. The chain's CDR3 is CASSLNPADSPLHF. The CDR3 region has the DNA TGCGCCAGCAGCTTGAACCCCGCGGACTCACCCCTCCACTTT.